Listed below are T cell receptor beta chains from one sample, sequenced in a study of blood T cell repertoires in COVID-19. Sequencing used immunoSEQ multiplex PCR; TCRdb keeps in-frame clones, though not all of them. The table lists about 130,000 clones, 75% to 90% of them singletons. The source material was peripheral blood. The receptors stem from a man in his 60s with COVID-19, enrolled during active disease. Each CDR3 is given with its conserved first and last residue. Fields, in order: J gene, D gene, V gene, clone size, CDR3 length, CDR3 DNA, CDR3 protein. A D gene is named only where the DNA matches it firmly. For some rows the clone size is stated as once, few or many, or as a class when expanded; others skip it.

j_call: TRBJ2-7
d_call: -
v_call: TRBV30
clone_size: -
cdr3_length: 12
cdr3_nt: TGTGCCTGGAGGCCAGGGTCCTACGAGCAGTACTTC
cdr3_aa: CAWRPGSYEQYF

j_call: TRBJ1-6
d_call: TRBD1
v_call: TRBV7-2
clone_size: -
cdr3_length: 14
cdr3_nt: TGTGCCAGCAGCAGAGACAGGGGGGTGTCACCCCTCCACTTT
cdr3_aa: CASSRDRGVSPLHF

j_call: TRBJ2-2
d_call: -
v_call: TRBV28
clone_size: -
cdr3_length: 14
cdr3_nt: TGTGCCAGCACCCGACTCGGGAGCACCGGGGAGCTGTTTTTT
cdr3_aa: CASTRLGSTGELFF

j_call: TRBJ1-6
d_call: -
v_call: TRBV19
clone_size: -
cdr3_length: 14
cdr3_nt: TGTGCCAGTAGTACAGACATTAGCTATTCACCCCTCCACTTT
cdr3_aa: CASSTDISYSPLHF

j_call: TRBJ1-2
d_call: -
v_call: TRBV10-2
clone_size: once
cdr3_length: 14
cdr3_nt: TGCGCCAGCGCCCCCTCCGAGTCCCTTTATGGCTACACCTTC
cdr3_aa: CASAPSESLYGYTF

j_call: TRBJ2-3
d_call: TRBD2
v_call: TRBV12-5
clone_size: -
cdr3_length: 16
cdr3_nt: TGTGCTAGTGCCTCTACCTCGGGGGGGGACACAGATACGCAGTATTTT
cdr3_aa: CASASTSGGDTDTQYF

j_call: TRBJ2-1
d_call: -
v_call: TRBV19
clone_size: -
cdr3_length: 11
cdr3_nt: TGTGCCAGTTCCTCGGTGAACAGTCAGTTCTTC
cdr3_aa: CASSSVNSQFF

j_call: TRBJ1-4
d_call: -
v_call: TRBV7-2
clone_size: -
cdr3_length: 14
cdr3_nt: TGTGCCAGCAGCTTAGAAGCACAGGGTGAAAAACTGTTTTTT
cdr3_aa: CASSLEAQGEKLFF

j_call: TRBJ2-3
d_call: TRBD1
v_call: TRBV29-1
clone_size: -
cdr3_length: 13
cdr3_nt: TGCAGCGTTACCGGACAGGGCACAGATACGCAGTATTTT
cdr3_aa: CSVTGQGTDTQYF

j_call: TRBJ1-5
d_call: -
v_call: TRBV6-5
clone_size: once
cdr3_length: 15
cdr3_nt: TGTGCCAGCAGTTACTCGGGGGGAGACAATCAGCCCCAGCATTTT
cdr3_aa: CASSYSGGDNQPQHF

j_call: TRBJ2-5
d_call: TRBD2
v_call: TRBV9
clone_size: -
cdr3_length: 14
cdr3_nt: TGTGCCAGCAGCGTAGGCGGGGGTGGTGAGACCCAGTACTTC
cdr3_aa: CASSVGGGGETQYF

j_call: TRBJ2-3
d_call: -
v_call: TRBV24-1
clone_size: -
cdr3_length: 15
cdr3_nt: TGTGCCACCAGTGATTCGCACTTGTACACAGATACGCAGTATTTT
cdr3_aa: CATSDSHLYTDTQYF

j_call: TRBJ1-1
d_call: -
v_call: TRBV30
clone_size: -
cdr3_length: 14
cdr3_nt: TGTGCCTGGAGTCCCACAGGGTTGAACACTGAAGCTTTCTTT
cdr3_aa: CAWSPTGLNTEAFF

j_call: TRBJ1-4
d_call: -
v_call: TRBV18
clone_size: -
cdr3_length: 15
cdr3_nt: TGTGCCAGCTCACCAACGGGGGGCGCGGAGGAAAAACTGTTTTTT
cdr3_aa: CASSPTGGAEEKLFF

j_call: TRBJ2-5
d_call: -
v_call: TRBV3-1/TRBV3-2
clone_size: -
cdr3_length: 13
cdr3_nt: TGTGCCAGCAGCCAACGTCTAGAGGAGACCCAGTACTTC
cdr3_aa: CASSQRLEETQYF

j_call: TRBJ2-7
d_call: TRBD2
v_call: TRBV27
clone_size: -
cdr3_length: 15
cdr3_nt: TGTGCCAGCGGTTGGACGGCTAGCGGCTCCTACGAGCAGTACTTC
cdr3_aa: CASGWTASGSYEQYF

j_call: TRBJ2-3
d_call: -
v_call: TRBV30
clone_size: -
cdr3_length: 13
cdr3_nt: TGTGCCTGGAGTGTACAGGGCACAGATACGCAGTATTTT
cdr3_aa: CAWSVQGTDTQYF

j_call: TRBJ1-5
d_call: -
v_call: TRBV2
clone_size: few
cdr3_length: 13
cdr3_nt: TGTGCCAGCAGTGGGGCGCTATGGCAGCCCCAGCATTTT
cdr3_aa: CASSGALWQPQHF

j_call: TRBJ1-3
d_call: -
v_call: TRBV4-3
clone_size: -
cdr3_length: 15
cdr3_nt: TGCGCCAGCAGCCACCAACAGGGCCCTGGAAACACCATATATTTT
cdr3_aa: CASSHQQGPGNTIYF

j_call: TRBJ1-4
d_call: -
v_call: TRBV20-1
clone_size: -
cdr3_length: 14
cdr3_nt: TGCAGTGCTAGTCCAGGGGACAAAGGTGAAAAACTGTTTTTT
cdr3_aa: CSASPGDKGEKLFF

j_call: TRBJ2-7
d_call: TRBD1
v_call: TRBV7-3
clone_size: -
cdr3_length: 15
cdr3_nt: TGTGCCAGCAGCTTAATAGGGGACAGGACCTACGAGCAGTACTTC
cdr3_aa: CASSLIGDRTYEQYF

j_call: TRBJ2-7
d_call: -
v_call: TRBV10-3
clone_size: few
cdr3_length: 12
cdr3_nt: TGTGCCATTCATGATGGGGGGTACGAGCAGTACTTC
cdr3_aa: CAIHDGGYEQYF

j_call: TRBJ1-2
d_call: -
v_call: TRBV18
clone_size: -
cdr3_length: 16
cdr3_nt: TGTGCCAGCTCGCTTCGCTCGGGGGGCGAAATAAATGGCTACACCTTC
cdr3_aa: CASSLRSGGEINGYTF

j_call: TRBJ1-5
d_call: -
v_call: TRBV6-6
clone_size: once
cdr3_length: 14
cdr3_nt: TGTGCCAGCAGTCCAACCGGAGGCAATCAGCCCCAGCATTTT
cdr3_aa: CASSPTGGNQPQHF

j_call: TRBJ1-4
d_call: -
v_call: TRBV27
clone_size: -
cdr3_length: 14
cdr3_nt: TGTGCCAGCAGTCGCCCGGGGTGGACGGAAAAACTGTTTTTT
cdr3_aa: CASSRPGWTEKLFF

j_call: TRBJ1-2
d_call: -
v_call: TRBV3-1/TRBV3-2
clone_size: -
cdr3_length: 13
cdr3_nt: TGTGCCAGCAGCACCCGGACAGAATATGGCTACACCTTC
cdr3_aa: CASSTRTEYGYTF

j_call: TRBJ1-1
d_call: -
v_call: TRBV19
clone_size: -
cdr3_length: 17
cdr3_nt: TGTGCCAGTAGTATTTTAGTCGGGAGATCTAGGGACACTGAAGCTTTCTTT
cdr3_aa: CASSILVGRSRDTEAFF

j_call: TRBJ2-3
d_call: -
v_call: TRBV19
clone_size: -
cdr3_length: 14
cdr3_nt: TGTGCCAGTAGTAGGCTAGGAACCACAGATACGCAGTATTTT
cdr3_aa: CASSRLGTTDTQYF

j_call: TRBJ2-5
d_call: TRBD2
v_call: TRBV7-3
clone_size: few
cdr3_length: 17
cdr3_nt: TGTGCCAGCAGCTTAACGTCGGCTAGCGGGGACGGAGAGACCCAGTACTTC
cdr3_aa: CASSLTSASGDGETQYF

j_call: TRBJ2-3
d_call: TRBD2
v_call: TRBV9
clone_size: -
cdr3_length: 18
cdr3_nt: TGTGCCAGCAGCGTTGGCCTAGCGGGGGGGGTTAGCACAGATACGCAGTATTTT
cdr3_aa: CASSVGLAGGVSTDTQYF